This paragraph covers one TCR beta chain sequence. Its specificity is unknown. This entry comes from a study of T cells after yellow fever vaccination. Study as a whole: Preparation used SMART-Seq v4 Ultra Low Input for the low-cell-number fractions. The study, taken as a whole, reports: Booster samples showed a return of most primary-vaccination clones (roughly 96% CD4, approximately 85% CD8). It was the secondary response that reached its peak faster, day 5 versus 15, but it was weaker.

The CDR3 runs to 14 residues. Germline assignment: CDR1 MNHEY and CDR2 SVGAGI. Trimming removed 5 bases from V and 4 bases from J, with 14 bases in between. Synthesis of TCR cDNA relied on 5'RACE template switching, which attached a universal primer site and UMIs. TCRdb reprocessed the 5' RACE reads via MiXCR and lists one record per CDR3 protein. The sample consists of approximately 93,000 distinct CDR3 sequences, under 7% of them appearing once. This specimen was CD8+ T cells sorted from PBMCs, taken 10 days after the yellow fever booster vaccination. This clonotype originated in a man between 18 and 29 years old who received the YFV17D yellow fever vaccine. This chain connects TRBV6-5 to TRBJ1-2; a weak D match, TRBD1 (5 bases). Written as DNA, the CDR3 is TGTGCCAGCAGTCCGCTCGGGGGAAGCTATGGCTACACCTTC. Translated, it gives CASSPLGGSYGYTF.